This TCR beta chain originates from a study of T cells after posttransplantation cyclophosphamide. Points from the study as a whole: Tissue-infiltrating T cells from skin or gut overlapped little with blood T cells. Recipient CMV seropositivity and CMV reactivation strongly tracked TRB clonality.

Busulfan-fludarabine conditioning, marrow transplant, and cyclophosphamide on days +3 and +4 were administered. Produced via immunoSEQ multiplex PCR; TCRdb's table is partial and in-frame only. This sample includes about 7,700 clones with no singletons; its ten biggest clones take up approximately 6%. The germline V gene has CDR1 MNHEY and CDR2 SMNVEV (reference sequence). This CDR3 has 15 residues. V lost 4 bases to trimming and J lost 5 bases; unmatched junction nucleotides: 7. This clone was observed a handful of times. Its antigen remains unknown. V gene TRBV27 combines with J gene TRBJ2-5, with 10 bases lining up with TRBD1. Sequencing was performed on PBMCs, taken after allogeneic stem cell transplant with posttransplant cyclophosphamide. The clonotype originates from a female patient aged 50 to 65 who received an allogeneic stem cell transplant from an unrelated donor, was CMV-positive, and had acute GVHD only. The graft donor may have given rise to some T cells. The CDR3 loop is CASSSDRGRVETQYF. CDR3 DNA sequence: TGTGCCAGCAGTTCTGACAGGGGGCGCGTCGAGACCCAGTACTTC.